This T cell receptor (beta chain) was retrieved from a study of cytomegalovirus exposure and HLA in healthy donors. The PCR ran on 60 Vbeta and 13 Jbeta primers. Profiling relied on immunoSEQ multiplex PCR, and the TCRdb table lists in-frame clones only, not all of them. In the table there are roughly 110,000 clones, approximately 79% of which are singletons. General study results and limits: Listed as cytomegalovirus-associated were around 160 TCR beta chains.

Comment on this clone: The target antigen is unknown.

V was cut by 5 bases and J by 6 bases, with 17 bases left in between. From germline, CDR1 is SGHTA and CDR2 FQGTGA. The CDR3 totals 15 residues. The material sequenced was PBMCs. V usage is TRBV7-3 and J usage is TRBJ2-1, with a tentative D call TRBD2 (7 bases). This TCR came from a man in his 60s in good health and CMV-seronegative. CDR3 amino acids: CASSVRGGGFNEQFF. CDR3 coding DNA: TGTGCCAGCAGCGTACGGGGAGGGGGGTTCAATGAGCAGTTCTTC.